The sample holds one count of the clone carrying this T cell receptor (beta chain). This entry belongs to a study of blood T cell repertoires in COVID-19. Overall study context: The origin of the acute and convalescent COVID-19 samples was the United States, Italy and Spain. Sample material is recorded as cDNA or gDNA derived from T cells, B-cell-depleted T cells, or PBMCs.

Germline CDR1 reads SNHLY; CDR2 reads FYNNEI. The CDR3 has 15 amino acids. Trimming at V came to 6 bases and at J to 5 bases, leaving 7 bases not matched to a gene. Original data processing: Amplification with reference gene primers provided the estimates of nucleated cell counts. TCRdb's copy holds only in-frame clones and misses some; the assay was immunoSEQ multiplex PCR. That table is the source of V, J and clone size, and D and trimming were worked out from the DNA. The repertoire consists of around 180,000 clones, with about 86% occurring once and the leading ten covering roughly 2.9%. V is TRBV2 and J is TRBJ1-4; 9 bases align to TRBD1. This sequence originates from a woman aged 30 to 39 with active or convalescent COVID-19. Sequenced sample: peripheral blood. The CDR3 reads CASSKQTGGNEKLFF. CDR3 sequence (DNA): TGTGCCAGCAGCAAACAGACAGGGGGGAATGAAAAACTGTTTTTT. The whole variable domain, filled in from reference TRBV2 and TRBJ1-4, reads EPEVTQTPSHQVTQMGQEVILRCVPISNHLYFYWYRQILGQKVEFLVSFYNNEISEKSEIFDDQFSVERPDGSNFTLKIRSTKLEDSAMYFCASSKQTGGNEKLFFGSGTQLSVL.